A single sample gave rise to the 7 T cell receptor beta chains below, sequenced in a study of blood T cell repertoires in COVID-19. Using immunoSEQ multiplex PCR, the repertoire was profiled, and TCRdb retains in-frame clones only, with some absent. Among some 100,000 clones listed, around 89% were seen once. The specimen sequenced was peripheral blood. The receptors were sampled from a human donor with acute or convalescent COVID-19. The donor label of this sample is uncertain.

A few counts support this clone. The rearrangement links TRBV11-2 to TRBJ2-7; 8 nucleotides agree with TRBD2. Germline-derived CDR1 and CDR2 are SGHAT and FQNNGV. This CDR3 spans 19 amino acids. The V gene end was trimmed by 5 bases and the J gene end by 3 bases; junction bases not matched to a gene: 21. The CDR3 sequence: CASSPISRRRGDEGYEQYF. DNA of the CDR3: TGTGCCAGCAGCCCAATATCCCGAAGGCGGGGGGACGAGGGCTACGAGCAGTACTTC. The whole variable domain, filled in from reference TRBV11-2 and TRBJ2-7, reads EAGVAQSPRYKIIEKRQSVAFWCNPISGHATLYWYQQILGQGPKLLIQFQNNGVVDDSQLPKDRFSAERLKGVDSTLKIQPAKLEDSAVYLCASSPISRRRGDEGYEQYFGPGTRLTVT.

In its sample, this clone was seen a few times. This chain joins TRBV7-2 and TRBJ2-1; 8 positions agree with TRBD2. J was trimmed by 6 bases and V by 2 bases; bases with no gene match: 12. Per germline, CDR1 SGHTA and CDR2 FQGNSA. The CDR3 is made up of 17 amino acids. The CDR3 DNA reads TGTGCCAGCAGCTTAACAGTTGGAGCGGGAGTACGCAATGAGCAGTTCTTC. This codes for CASSLTVGAGVRNEQFF.

V is TRBV6-1 and J is TRBJ1-3, with a weak D call TRBD1 (6 bases). The ends were cut back, 1 base at V and 7 bases at J, with 8 bases in the middle. The CDR3 covers 13 residues. The V gene's germline CDR1 is MNHNS and CDR2 SASEGT. The CDR3 bases are TGTGCCAGCAGTGAAGAGGGGGTGAACACCATATATTTT. Amino acids: CASSEEGVNTIYF.

V is TRBV2 and J is TRBJ2-6; possible D gene TRBD1, 5 bases. Looked up from germline, CDR1 is SNHLY and CDR2 is FYNNEI. This CDR3 spans 16 amino acids. Trimming cost V 3 bases and J 2 bases, with 11 bases left between them. For the CDR3, the DNA is TGTGCCAGCAGTGATGGGGCGTTCCCTGGGGCCAACGTCCTGACTTTC. It translates to CASSDGAFPGANVLTF.

In this sample, this clone turned up a few times. The chain is built from TRBV6-6 and TRBJ1-2; D perhaps matches TRBD1 (5 bases). The germline V gene has CDR1 MNHNY and CDR2 SVGAGI (reference sequence). V was cut by 0 bases and J by 8 bases, with 13 bases left in between. The CDR3 consists of 14 residues. In DNA form, the CDR3 reads TGTGCCAGCAGTTACTCGTGGGGGGGAGAAGGCTACACCTTC. Protein product: CASSYSWGGEGYTF.

The gene calls are TRBV9 and TRBJ2-3; the D gene is possibly TRBD2 (6 bases). This CDR3 spans 15 amino acids. Trimming left V 0 bases short and J 7 bases short, with 15 bases between. Germline CDR1 reads SGDLS; CDR2 reads YYNGEE. The CDR3 DNA follows: TGTGCCAGCAGCGTAGGGGGGGACGGAAGAAATACGCAGTATTTT. Its translation is CASSVGGDGRNTQYF.

The rearrangement uses TRBV28 and TRBJ2-7; TRBD1 aligns across 7 bases. The length of the CDR3 is 16 residues. Trimming at V came to 7 bases and at J to 0 bases, leaving 12 bases not matched to a gene. Germline V gene lookup returns CDR1 MDHEN and CDR2 SYDVKM. DNA of the CDR3: TGTGCCAGCACTGATTCGGGACAGCCATTCTCCTACGAGCAGTACTTC. It translates to CASTDSGQPFSYEQYF.